One sample yielded the 28 T cell receptor beta chains listed below, sequenced in a study of T cells in Graves' hyperthyroidism and ophthalmopathy. The source material, RNA transcripts, was used to amplify TCR beta CDR3 regions. First-round RT-PCR targeting the TCR CDR3 was performed with the HTBI primer set. TCRdb passed the multiplex PCR reads through MiXCR, listing each CDR3 protein once. The profile shows around 700,000 distinct CDR3 sequences, roughly 20% of them singletons. The sample consisted of blood. The receptors here all came from a woman between 50 and 59 years old with Graves' hyperthyroidism that later progressed to Graves' ophthalmopathy.

The chain uses TRBV7-9 and TRBJ2-3; 7 nucleotides line up with TRBD1. With 5 bases clipped from V and 1 base from J, the junction kept 6 bases outside the gene matches. In germline, CDR1 is SEHNR, CDR2 FQNEAQ (reference sequence). The length of the CDR3 is 15 residues. CDR3 nucleotide sequence: TGTGCCAGCAGCACCCTCGACAGGGGCACAGATACGCAGTATTTT. This encodes CASSTLDRGTDTQYF.

This clonotype came up a few times. V is TRBV27 and J is TRBJ2-4; possible D gene TRBD1, 6 bases. Per germline, CDR1 MNHEY and CDR2 SMNVEV (reference sequence). With 6 bases removed from V and 0 bases from J, the gap between germline ends came to 21 bases. The CDR3 has 18 residues. The CDR3 region is CASRPIYRVLVAKNIQYF. DNA for the CDR3: TGTGCCAGCAGACCCATCTACAGGGTCCTGGTAGCCAAAAACATTCAGTACTTC.

The chain links TRBV5-6 to TRBJ2-1; D gene unclear. Germline loops: CDR1 SGHDT, CDR2 YYEEEE. V gave up 4 bases and J gave up 5 bases, with 10 bases separating them. The CDR3 spans 13 residues. The CDR3: CASSGRSNNEQFF. Written as DNA, the CDR3 is TGTGCCAGCAGCGGCCGCAGCAACAATGAGCAGTTCTTC. The variable domain in full, with the rest retrieved from reference TRBV5-6 and TRBJ2-1, is DAGVTQSPTHLIKTRGQQVTLRCSPKSGHDTVSWYQQALGQGPQFIFQYYEEEERQRGNFPDRFSGHQFPNYSSELNVNALLLGDSALYLCASSGRSNNEQFFGPGTRLTVL.

V is TRBV18 and J is TRBJ2-3; 7 nucleotides agree with TRBD1. The junction had 4 bases not matched to a gene; V was cut back by 4 bases and J by 6 bases. This CDR3 spans 13 amino acids. CDR1 is KGHSH and CDR2 is LQKENI in the germline V gene. The CDR3 is CASSQGAVDTQYF. The CDR3 DNA reads as TGTGCCAGCTCACAGGGGGCGGTGGATACGCAGTATTTT. Drawing the rest from reference TRBV18 and TRBJ2-3, the complete variable domain is NAGVMQNPRHLVRRRGQEARLRCSPMKGHSHVYWYRQLPEEGLKFMVYLQKENIIDESGMPKERFSAEFPKEGPSILRIQQVVRGDSAAYFCASSQGAVDTQYFGPGTRLTVL.

This clonotype has only a few counts. This sequence joins TRBV3-1 and TRBJ2-7; 7 nucleotides agree with TRBD1. V shed 4 bases, J shed 2 bases, and the junction held 8 bases outside the gene matches. Germline lookup yields CDR1 LGHDT and CDR2 YNNKEL (reference sequence). This CDR3 has 15 residues. This chain's CDR3 is CASSPRRQGTYEQYF. The CDR3 coding sequence is TGTGCCAGCAGCCCCAGGAGACAGGGAACCTACGAGCAGTACTTC.

The V call is TRBV6-1, the J call TRBJ2-1; D is perhaps TRBD2 (7 bases). Trimming removed 5 bases at V and 5 bases at J, with 19 bases between. The CDR3 runs to 16 residues. The germline V gene has CDR1 MNHNS and CDR2 SASEGT. The DNA for the CDR3 is TGTGCCAGCAGTTCGACCCCGAGGGGGGGTGACAATGAGCAGTTCTTC. Translating gives CASSSTPRGGDNEQFF.

Regarding this clonotype: A read error is possible here, since a much larger clone lies one base away. The V and J genes are TRBV13 and TRBJ2-5; perhaps TRBD2 as D (5 bases). This CDR3 has 15 amino acids. Germline V gene data show CDR1 as PRHDT and CDR2 as FYEKMQ (reference sequence). V lost 9 bases and J lost 5, with 22 bases in between. CDR3 region: CARSPAGGLSETQYF. CDR3 in DNA: TGTGCCAGGAGCCCCGCTGGTGGACTCTCGGAGACCCAGTACTTC.

This clonotype has a count of ten or more. This chain links TRBV20-1 with TRBJ1-5; D not certain. From germline, CDR1 is DFQATT and CDR2 SNEGSKA (reference sequence). There are 13 residues in the CDR3. Trimming shortened V by 5 bases and J by 2 bases, and 10 bases separated the two germline ends. CDR3 sequence: CSASLIRNQPQHF. CDR3 nucleotide sequence: TGCAGTGCTTCCCTGATACGCAATCAGCCCCAGCATTTT.

This clonotype was observed many times. The J gene is TRBJ2-7, the V gene TRBV11-3, with a tentative D call TRBD1 (6 bases). V was pared by 6 bases and J by 3 bases, with 21 bases between. CDR1 and CDR2 from the germline V gene are SGHNT and YENEEA. The CDR3 runs 16 residues. The CDR3 DNA sequence: TGTGCCAGCAGTTCCAAGGACAGATGGGTTGTCTACGAGCAGTACTTC. As protein: CASSSKDRWVVYEQYF.

A note on this clonotype: A single base separates this from a much larger clone, so it may be a read error. The rearrangement joins TRBV7-9 to TRBJ1-2; weak D call: TRBD1 (5 bases). Germline CDR1 reads SEHNR; CDR2 reads FQNEAQ (reference sequence). The V end lost 8 bases, the J end lost 4 bases, and 14 bases lay between the germline ends. The CDR3 has 13 amino acids. Here the CDR3 reads CASGPGILYGYTF. DNA for the CDR3: TGTGCCAGCGGCCCAGGGATACTCTATGGCTACACCTTC.

This clonotype was detected ten times or more. The chain has TRBV20-1 and TRBJ2-2; 9 bases fit TRBD1. V was pared by 5 bases and J by 3 bases, with 7 bases of the junction left unmatched. The CDR3 totals 15 residues. CDR1 and CDR2 (germline): DFQATT, SNEGSKA (reference sequence). The CDR3 sequence: CSAGTGTGYTGELFF. The DNA for the CDR3 is TGCAGTGCTGGAACCGGGACAGGGTACACCGGGGAGCTGTTTTTT.

Points on this clonotype: A clone one base away is much larger, so this may be a read error. J is TRBJ2-1 and V is TRBV12-3 or TRBV12-4, with 7 nucleotides matching TRBD2. This CDR3 spans 14 amino acids. With V trimmed by 7 bases and J by 9 bases, 12 bases remained unmatched. This chain's CDR3 is CASIEAGTGSEQFF. In DNA, the CDR3 is TGTGCCAGCATAGAAGCGGGGACCGGCAGTGAGCAGTTCTTC.

This clonotype was recorded many times. This chain joins TRBV7-2 and TRBJ2-7, with D possibly matching TRBD2 (6 bases). V lost 8 bases and J 1 base, leaving 12 bases between the germline ends. The CDR3 is 13 amino acids. CDR1 SGHTA and CDR2 FQGNSA come from the germline V gene. CDR3 amino acids: CASGSGASYEQYF. CDR3 DNA: TGTGCCAGCGGTAGCGGAGCATCCTACGAGCAGTACTTC.

In regard to this clonotype: At one boundary the junction diverges from the germline segment, which might be a read error. The chain joins TRBV7-3 to TRBJ2-6; D is perhaps TRBD1 or TRBD2 (5 bases each). The CDR3 is 15 amino acids. Germline lookup yields CDR1 SGHTA and CDR2 FQGTGA. In DNA, the CDR3 is TGTGCCAGCAGCTTAGGGAGCTCTGGGGCCAACGTCCCGACTTTC. It yields the protein CASSLGSSGANVPTF.

Comments on this clonotype: At one end the junction does not follow the germline gene, possibly because of a read error. The gene calls are TRBV11-2 and TRBJ2-1; D is perhaps TRBD1 (5 bases). Germline values: CDR1 SGHAT, CDR2 FQNNGV. The CDR3 consists of 18 residues. CDR3 in DNA: TGTGCCAACAGCCAACCACAGGACCCCCTTAACCACTACAATGAGCAGTTCTTC. Translating it yields CANSQPQDPLNHYNEQFF.

This clonotype was detected only once. The rearrangement uses TRBV10-3 and TRBJ2-1, with 8 bases identical to TRBD2. The CDR3 covers 16 residues. Germline-derived CDR1 and CDR2 are ENHRY and SYGVKD. The junction had 20 bases not matched to a gene; V was cut back by 10 bases and J by 9 bases. The CDR3 spells CATLEKHRGGWGEQFF. CDR3 nucleotides: TGTGCCACCCTCGAAAAGCACCGGGGGGGCTGGGGTGAGCAGTTCTTC.

This clonotype was seen a handful of times. This chain uses TRBV9 with TRBJ1-2; D remains ambiguous. The germline CDR1 and CDR2 sequences are SGDLS and YYNGEE. This CDR3 region has 14 residues. Trimming took off 6 bases at V and 0 bases at J, with 12 bases between the two ends. CDR3 DNA: TGTGCCAGCACCGATCGACAAACTAACTATGGCTACACCTTC. Encoded protein: CASTDRQTNYGYTF.

The chain has TRBV6-1 and TRBJ1-2, with TRBD1 as a possible D gene (5 bases). CDR1 MNHNS and CDR2 SASEGT come from the germline V gene. This CDR3 has 13 residues. Deletions cut 5 bases from V and 3 bases from J, with 10 bases between. CDR3 sequence (DNA): TGTGCCAGCAGTCGACAGCAGTACTATGGCTACACCTTC. Its translation is CASSRQQYYGYTF.

At least ten counts were recorded for this clonotype. V and J are TRBV20-1 and TRBJ2-7; D possibly corresponds to TRBD2 (6 bases). Trimming took 3 bases from V and 7 from J, leaving 19 bases between them. This CDR3 spans 14 amino acids. Per germline, CDR1 DFQATT and CDR2 SNEGSKA (reference sequence). CDR3: CSASKMAGTREQYF. The DNA for the CDR3 is TGCAGTGCTAGTAAGATGGCGGGGACGCGGGAGCAGTACTTC.

This clonotype has ten or more counts. The V and J genes are TRBV12-3 or TRBV12-4 and TRBJ2-1; D is ambiguous. V lost 2 bases and J lost 5, with 7 bases in between. The CDR3 length is 13 residues. CDR3 coding DNA: TGTGCCAGCAGTTTAAGGGCAGACAATGAGCAGTTCTTC. This codes for CASSLRADNEQFF.

At least ten counts were recorded for this clonotype. The gene calls are TRBV2 and TRBJ1-2; no definite D call. The CDR3 runs 14 residues. The germline CDR1 and CDR2 sequences are SNHLY and FYNNEI. Trimming removed 2 bases from V and 2 bases from J, with 9 bases in between. Here the CDR3 DNA reads TGTGCCAGCAGTGAAATAGCAGGCAACTATGGCTACACCTTC. Residues: CASSEIAGNYGYTF.

At least ten counts were recorded for this clonotype. The rearrangement uses TRBV11-2 and TRBJ1-4; D ambiguous. In germline, CDR1 is SGHAT, CDR2 FQNNGV. The CDR3 length is 13 residues. V was clipped by 5 bases and J by 7 bases, with 11 bases between them. This CDR3 reads CASSPQHGEKLFF. CDR3 nucleotides: TGTGCCAGCAGCCCCCAACACGGTGAAAAACTGTTTTTT.

This clonotype was seen a handful of times. V and J are TRBV27 and TRBJ2-7; unclear D gene. Germline V lookup: CDR1 MNHEY, CDR2 SMNVEV (reference sequence). The V end was cut by 5 bases, the J end by 4 bases, with 15 bases between. The CDR3 sequence is 14 residues long. Here the CDR3 DNA reads TGTGCCAGCAGTCCAGTCGGCCAGACTTACGAGCAGTACTTC. Encoded protein: CASSPVGQTYEQYF.

In this sample, this clonotype turned up many times. The gene calls are TRBV20-1 and TRBJ1-4; D unresolved. Germline assignment: CDR1 DFQATT and CDR2 SNEGSKA (reference sequence). The CDR3 extends over 14 amino acids. Trimming removed 0 bases from V and 8 bases from J, with 13 bases in between. The CDR3 sequence: CSARDSQGREKLFF. CDR3 sequence (DNA): TGCAGTGCTAGAGATTCCCAAGGGAGGGAAAAACTGTTTTTT.

The J gene is TRBJ1-4, the V gene TRBV2; unclear D gene. The germline gives CDR1 SNHLY, CDR2 FYNNEI. The CDR3 contains 16 residues. V was pared by 1 base and J by 6 bases, with 15 bases between. The CDR3 here is CASSEGGLAVDEKLFF. As DNA, the CDR3 is TGTGCCAGCAGTGAAGGGGGTCTGGCGGTCGATGAAAAACTGTTTTTT. The whole variable domain, filled in from reference TRBV2 and TRBJ1-4, reads EPEVTQTPSHQVTQMGQEVILRCVPISNHLYFYWYRQILGQKVEFLVSFYNNEISEKSEIFDDQFSVERPDGSNFTLKIRSTKLEDSAMYFCASSEGGLAVDEKLFFGSGTQLSVL.

This chain connects TRBV10-3 to TRBJ1-6; D might be TRBD1 (6 bases). The V and J ends lost 5 bases and 8 bases respectively, with 22 bases between them. The CDR3 runs 17 residues. Germline lookup yields CDR1 ENHRY and CDR2 SYGVKD. DNA for the CDR3: TGTGCCATCAGTCGGGGGGGGGGGCCAGGCATTCATTCACCCCTCCACTTT. It encodes CAISRGGGPGIHSPLHF.

The gene calls are TRBV7-6 and TRBJ2-5; 9 positions agree with TRBD1. The CDR3 runs 16 residues. Germline CDR1 reads SGHVS; CDR2 reads FNYEAQ. The junction had 8 bases not matched to a gene; V was cut back by 6 bases and J by 0 bases. This CDR3 is CASRQTGTGYQETQYF. Written as DNA, the CDR3 is TGTGCCAGCAGACAGACCGGGACAGGGTACCAAGAGACCCAGTACTTC.

This clonotype was observed at least ten times. The V call is TRBV18, the J call TRBJ1-2; no clear D gene. V gave up 3 bases and J gave up 4 bases, with 12 bases separating them. The CDR3 spans 14 residues. CDR1 and CDR2 (germline): KGHSH, LQKENI. As DNA, the CDR3 is TGTGCCAGCTCACCTCAGAAGACAACCTATGGCTACACCTTC. This translates into CASSPQKTTYGYTF. The variable domain in full, with the rest retrieved from reference TRBV18 and TRBJ1-2, is NAGVMQNPRHLVRRRGQEARLRCSPMKGHSHVYWYRQLPEEGLKFMVYLQKENIIDESGMPKERFSAEFPKEGPSILRIQQVVRGDSAAYFCASSPQKTTYGYTFGSGTRLTVV.